This T cell receptor beta chain came from a study of CD8 T cells in ankylosing spondylitis. TCRdb reprocessed the 5' RACE reads with MiXCR, giving one entry per CDR3 protein. The repertoire consists of approximately 100,000 distinct CDR3 sequences, with 20% to 30% occurring once and the leading ten covering approximately 13%. This CDR3 spans 13 amino acids. CDR1 is SEHNR, CDR2 FQNEAQ, per germline (reference sequence). Points from the study as a whole: It appeared that ankylosing spondylitis blood was characterized by a TCR beta motif of several highly homologous variants. Existing reports had already noted some motif variants in reactive arthritis synovial fluid and blood. Significant enrichment of disease-linked clones was reported in matched ankylosing spondylitis synovial fluid.

A note on this clonotype: The antigen is not known. A read error may be the cause here, since a much bigger clone is one base away.

The receptor comes from a male donor with ankylosing spondylitis. Source material: synovial fluid, either unsorted or a sorted T cell fraction (not recorded which). The chain is built from TRBV7-9 and TRBJ2-7; D might be TRBD1 (6 bases). For the CDR3, the DNA is TGTGGCAGCAGCAAAACAGGGCTCTACGAGCAGTACTTC. Translation gives CGSSKTGLYEQYF. Together with reference TRBV7-9 and TRBJ2-7, the CDR3 gives the full variable domain: DTGVSQNPRHKITKRGQNVTFRCDPISEHNRLYWYRQTLGQGPEFLTYFQNEAQLEKSRLLSDRFSAERPKGSFSTLEIQRTEQGDSAMYLCGSSKTGLYEQYFGPGTRLTVT.